The subject of this entry is one TCR beta chain. Its cognate antigen has yet to be identified. Nothing much larger sits one base from this clone, and base qualities are not available. These data come from a study of blood T cell repertoires in COVID-19 (TCRdb year 2020). About the investigation overall: Samples from collaborators originated in the United States, Italy and Spain and spanned both the acute and convalescent phases of COVID-19. The material from the prospective study consisted of cDNA or gDNA derived from T cells, B-cell-depleted T cells, or PBMCs. Deeply sampled blood TCRbeta repertoires from subjects exposed to, actively infected with, or recovered from COVID-19 were included in the dataset. The repertoires were made available in a free public database intended to serve as a resource for research on the immune response to SARS-CoV-2. Samples came from the ongoing ImmuneRACE study (first 160 participants) plus 1,254 subjects from 6 global collaborators. Nearly every sample came with metadata listing a de-identified subject ID, COVID-19 status, age in years and sex. Where available, HLA class I and class II types were taken from metadata supplied by the sample provider and were not determined by assay-based typing. Study-wide findings and limitations: The amount of clinical and demographic metadata varied by source and participant and was provided uncurated.

TCRbeta CDR3 regions were amplified from genomic DNA using the immunoSEQ Assay, a bias-controlled multiplex PCR. Per the original workflow: Within the assay, amplification of reference gene primers was used to estimate how many nucleated cells each sample contained. To quantify the absolute abundance of each unique TCRbeta CDR3 rearrangement, sequence reads were collapsed and filtered. For each sample, productive Simpson clonality was calculated as the square root of Simpson's diversity index over productive rearrangements. TCRdb took this table from immuneACCESS and kept in-frame rearrangements with V and J called. Such tables lack part of the clones; where checked against another copy, unresolved V genes explain under half of the gap, and the rest is unexplained. The V and J calls and clone size are taken from that table; D and trimming were inferred from the DNA. The sample data list 250,000 to 350,000 clones, and about 85% of these were observed just once. The leading ten clones occupy 0.85% to 1% of the sample.

At one collaborating source in Seattle, patients were enrolled during active infection and were followed longitudinally through the course of disease. The collaborating institutions used their own protocols to collect whole blood in K2EDTA tubes. For TCRbeta analysis, collaborators shipped samples as frozen whole blood, isolated PBMCs, or DNA extracted from either of those sample types. The sequenced material came from peripheral blood. The receptor's source is a human donor with COVID-19, enrolled during active disease. The donor label of this sample is uncertain.

The CDR3 protein: CASSPTGGSNYGYTF. The DNA reads TGTGCCAGCAGCCCGACAGGGGGATCGAACTATGGCTACACCTTC. The chain is made from TRBV5-6 and TRBJ1-2, with 9 bases aligning to TRBD1. According to the germline V gene, CDR1 reads SGHDT and CDR2 reads YYEEEE. The CDR3 sequence holds 15 residues, the cysteine and phenylalanine included. Only CDR3 DNA remains: 45 bases, in frame from the first base. Trimming removed 4 bases from V and 2 bases from J; the gene matches leave 6 bases unexplained.